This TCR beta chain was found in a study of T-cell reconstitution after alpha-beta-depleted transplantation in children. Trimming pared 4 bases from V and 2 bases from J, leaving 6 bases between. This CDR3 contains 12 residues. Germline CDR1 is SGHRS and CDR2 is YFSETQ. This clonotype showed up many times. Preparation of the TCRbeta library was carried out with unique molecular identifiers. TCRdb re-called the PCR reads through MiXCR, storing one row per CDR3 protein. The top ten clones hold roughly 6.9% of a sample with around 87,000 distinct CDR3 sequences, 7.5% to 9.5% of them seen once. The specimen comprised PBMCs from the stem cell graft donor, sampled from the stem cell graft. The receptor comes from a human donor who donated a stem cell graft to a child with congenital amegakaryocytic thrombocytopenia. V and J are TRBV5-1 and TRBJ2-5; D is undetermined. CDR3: CASSLPQETQYF. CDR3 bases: TGCGCCAGCAGCCTGCCTCAAGAGACCCAGTACTTC.